This TCR beta chain came from a study of blood T cell repertoires in COVID-19. Looked up from germline, CDR1 is LGHDT and CDR2 is YNNKEL (reference sequence). The CDR3 spans 16 residues. V dropped 0 bases and J dropped 7 bases, with 16 bases sitting between them. TCRdb keeps only in-frame clones here, not all; method: immunoSEQ multiplex PCR. The sample yields around 63,000 clones, approximately 90% seen once. The sequence was collected from a woman in her sixties with acute or convalescent COVID-19. The material sequenced was peripheral blood. V usage is TRBV3-1 (or the pseudogene TRBV3-2) and J usage is TRBJ2-1; D might be TRBD2 (5 bases). The CDR3, as DNA: TGTGCCAGCAGCCAAGACGCCGAAGGCGAGGGAAATGAGCAGTTCTTC. It translates to CASSQDAEGEGNEQFF.